This TCR beta chain was documented in a study of PD-L1 blockade in urothelial cancer (dated by TCRdb to between 2016 and 2019). Regarding the study in general: Therapy was started at some point between 2012 and 2014 for all patients, and atezolizumab 1,200 mg was administered intravenously every 3 weeks. Twenty-five of 29 patients were males with bladder-origin urothelial cancer, and 18 of 29 reported a prior smoking history. Patients had an ECOG performance status of 0 or 1 and had received between 0 and 3 prior chemotherapy regimens. Blood samples were analyzed 3 weeks after the start of treatment (second dose) and 6 weeks after the start of treatment. Blood samples yielded a median of around 150,000 T cells and around 80,000 unique TCRs, with median clonality 0.080. The study was an exploratory multi-omic analysis of somatic, immune and clinical correlates of response to PD-L1 blockade with atezolizumab in urothelial cancer. Pretreatment tumor samples, along with matched peripheral blood serially collected before and after atezolizumab treatment, were subjected to TCR sequencing. Durable clinical benefit meant progression-free survival longer than 6 months, and TCR features were also tested against progression-free and overall survival. In the same patients, pretreatment tumors underwent whole exome sequencing and RNA sequencing in addition to TCR sequencing. Durable clinical benefit was achieved by nine patients but not by the remaining 20. Pretreatment blood TCR-seq was available for fewer than 30 patients, at least one posttreatment blood collection was obtained for around 25 patients, and tumor TCR-seq was available for around 25 patients. Study-wide findings and limitations: Patients with durable benefit showed greater expansion of tumor-associated TCR clones in peripheral blood 3 weeks after starting treatment (n ≈ 20, p = 0.022). Small sample size (n ≈ 27) and many exploratory analyses mean the results are intended to be hypothesis-generating. Improved progression-free and overall survival was found to be associated with pretreatment peripheral blood TCR clonality below the median.

Synthetic TCR analog templates were spiked into each PCR so that absolute template abundance could be estimated from read counts. Using the immunoSEQ assay, TCRbeta CDR3 regions were amplified from genomic DNA with bias-controlled V and J gene primers. Rearranged TCRbeta segments were sequenced at approximately 20X coverage. The authors' analysis ran thus. Sequencing errors were corrected by clustering and CDR3s were annotated against IMGT to assign V, D and J genes. Downstream analyses used only productive TCRbeta rearrangements, leaving out any out-of-frame or stop-codon sequences. Clonality was computed as one minus Shannon entropy normalized by the log of the number of unique productive sequences. Fisher's exact test with Benjamini-Hochberg correction, using a cutoff of adjusted p below 0.01, was how clones that differed between time points or between blood and tumor were identified. Entries here come from immuneACCESS through TCRdb and include only in-frame sequences with V and J called. Some clones fail to appear in such tables; in the studies checked, an unresolved V gene covers under half of the shortfall, and the cause of the remainder is unknown. V, J and clone size are those of that table, while D and trimming were read from the DNA. The sample includes tens of thousands of clones, with about 68% observed a single time. In total, the top ten clones hold approximately 3.8% of the sample.

Trimming at the junction amounts to 5 bases on V and 6 bases on J, and the germline ends lie 14 bases apart. The germline V gene (reference sequence) yields MNHEY for CDR1 and SMNVEV for CDR2. CDR3 length: 13 amino acids, cysteine to phenylalanine. Only CDR3 DNA is held: 39 bases, read in frame from base 1. The sample's time point, from its label and the paper: pretreatment peripheral blood. A cohort of about 31 patients with locally advanced or metastatic urothelial carcinoma, treated at Memorial Sloan Kettering on a trial protocol, was included. Peripheral blood mononuclear cells were collected pretreatment and during treatment, at between 1 and 8 total time points per patient. The Qiagen DNeasy Blood extraction kit was used to purify genomic DNA from total PBMCs and tumor samples. PBMCs were collected pretreatment and during treatment, and were isolated and stored as previously described. This clone has only one observation. This receptor's antigen is unknown. No much larger clone is present one base from it, and per-base qualities are unavailable.

The source of this sequence is a man in his sixties or seventies with urothelial cancer. The input for sequencing was PBMCs, taken around atezolizumab (anti-PD-L1) treatment. In this chain, TRBV27 is recombined with TRBJ2-7; the D gene is perhaps TRBD2, from 7 matching bases. The DNA sequence is as follows: TGTGCCAGCAGTAGGGGGGGAGTTTTCGAGCAGTACTTC. This gives the protein CASSRGGVFEQYF.